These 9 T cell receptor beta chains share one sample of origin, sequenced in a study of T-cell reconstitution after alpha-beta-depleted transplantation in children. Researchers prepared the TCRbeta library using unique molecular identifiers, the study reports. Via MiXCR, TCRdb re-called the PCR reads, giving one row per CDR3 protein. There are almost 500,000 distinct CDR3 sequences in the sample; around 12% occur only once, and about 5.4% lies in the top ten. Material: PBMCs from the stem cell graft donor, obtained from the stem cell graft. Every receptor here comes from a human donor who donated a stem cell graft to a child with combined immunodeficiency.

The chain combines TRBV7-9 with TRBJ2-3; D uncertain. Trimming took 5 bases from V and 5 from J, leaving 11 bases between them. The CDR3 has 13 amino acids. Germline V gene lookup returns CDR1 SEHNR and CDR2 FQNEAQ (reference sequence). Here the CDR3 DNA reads TGTGCCAGCAGCCGCAACTGGGGAGATACGCAGTATTTT. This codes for CASSRNWGDTQYF. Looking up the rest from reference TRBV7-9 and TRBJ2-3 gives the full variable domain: DTGVSQNPRHKITKRGQNVTFRCDPISEHNRLYWYRQTLGQGPEFLTYFQNEAQLEKSRLLSDRFSAERPKGSFSTLEIQRTEQGDSAMYLCASSRNWGDTQYFGPGTRLTVL.

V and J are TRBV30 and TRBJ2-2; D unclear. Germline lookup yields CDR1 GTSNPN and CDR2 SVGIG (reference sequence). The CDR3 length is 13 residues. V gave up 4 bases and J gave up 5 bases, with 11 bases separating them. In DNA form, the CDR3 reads TGTGCCTGGACCCTCTGGGCAACCGGGGAGCTGTTTTTT. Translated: CAWTLWATGELFF.

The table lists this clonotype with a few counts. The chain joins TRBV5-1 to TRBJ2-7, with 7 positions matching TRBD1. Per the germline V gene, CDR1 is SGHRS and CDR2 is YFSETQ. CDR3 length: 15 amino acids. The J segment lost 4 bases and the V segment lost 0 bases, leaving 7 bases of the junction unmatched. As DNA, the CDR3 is TGCGCCAGCAGCTTGGACAGGGGTACGGGGTACGAGCAGTACTTC. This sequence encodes CASSLDRGTGYEQYF.

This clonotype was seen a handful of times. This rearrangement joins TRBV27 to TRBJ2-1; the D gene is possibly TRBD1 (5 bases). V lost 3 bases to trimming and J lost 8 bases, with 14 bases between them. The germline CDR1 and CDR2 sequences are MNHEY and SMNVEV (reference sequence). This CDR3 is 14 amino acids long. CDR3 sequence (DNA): TGTGCCAGCAGTTTGTTCAGGGAATCATATGAGCAGTTCTTC. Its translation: CASSLFRESYEQFF.

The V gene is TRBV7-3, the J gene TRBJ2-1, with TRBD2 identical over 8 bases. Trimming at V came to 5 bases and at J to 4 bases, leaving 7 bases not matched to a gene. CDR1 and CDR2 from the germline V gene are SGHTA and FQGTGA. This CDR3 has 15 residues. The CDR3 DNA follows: TGTGCCAGCAGCAGAGCGGCGGGGGGATACAATGAGCAGTTCTTC. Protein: CASSRAAGGYNEQFF. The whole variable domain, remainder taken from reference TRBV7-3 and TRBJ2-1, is GAGVSQTPSNKVTEKGKYVELRCDPISGHTALYWYRQSLGQGPEFLIYFQGTGAADDSGLPNDRFFAVRPEGSVSTLKIQRTERGDSAVYLCASSRAAGGYNEQFFGPGTRLTVL.

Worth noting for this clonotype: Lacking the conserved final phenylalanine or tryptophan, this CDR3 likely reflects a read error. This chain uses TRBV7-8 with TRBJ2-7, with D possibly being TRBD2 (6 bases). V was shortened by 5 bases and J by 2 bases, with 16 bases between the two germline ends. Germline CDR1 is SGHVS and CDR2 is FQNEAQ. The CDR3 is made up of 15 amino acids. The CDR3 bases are TGTGCCAGCAGCCCCGTTCGGGGGTATCCCTACGAGCAGTACTGC. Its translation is CASSPVRGYPYEQYC.

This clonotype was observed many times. Here the CDR3 reads CAISEEAGGYDEQFF. The DNA of the CDR3 is TGTGCCATCAGTGAGGAAGCGGGAGGCTATGATGAGCAGTTCTTC. The gene calls are TRBV10-3 and TRBJ2-1, with 9 bases aligning to TRBD2. Germline V gene lookup returns CDR1 ENHRY and CDR2 SYGVKD. V lost 2 bases, J lost 8 bases, and 7 bases stayed unmatched. This CDR3 region has 15 residues.

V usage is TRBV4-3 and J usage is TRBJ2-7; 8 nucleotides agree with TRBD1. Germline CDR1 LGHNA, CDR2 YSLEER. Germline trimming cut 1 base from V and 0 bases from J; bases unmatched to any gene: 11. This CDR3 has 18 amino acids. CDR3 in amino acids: CASSQGFRDRSFSYEQYF. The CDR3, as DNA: TGCGCCAGCAGCCAAGGATTCCGGGACAGGAGTTTCTCCTACGAGCAGTACTTC.

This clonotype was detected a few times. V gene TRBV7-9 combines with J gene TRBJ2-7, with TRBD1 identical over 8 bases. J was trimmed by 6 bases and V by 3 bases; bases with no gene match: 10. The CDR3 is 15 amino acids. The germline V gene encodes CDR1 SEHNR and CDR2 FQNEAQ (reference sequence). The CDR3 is CASSLGQEVLGEQYF. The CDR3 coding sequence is TGTGCCAGCAGCTTGGGACAGGAGGTTTTGGGCGAGCAGTACTTC.